The source of this T cell receptor (beta chain) is a study of T cells in Graves' hyperthyroidism and ophthalmopathy (dated by TCRdb to the late 2010s). Looking at the study overall: Peripheral blood samples were taken at the time of initial diagnosis, prior to any treatment. To identify distinguishing TCR V-J signatures, a discovery cohort of some 99 patients was used, comprising approximately 40 with Graves' ophthalmopathy and around 60 with stable Graves' hyperthyroidism. Whether ophthalmopathy could be predicted prospectively was tested in an independent validation cohort made up of roughly 20 hyperthyroidism patients plus 17 patients who later progressed to ophthalmopathy. The 100 or so discovery patients were randomly split 7:3 into training and test sets. In addition, the study compared T-cell repertoires in thyroid tissue and in blood from six Graves' hyperthyroidism patients. Once sampling was done, hyperthyroidism patients were given methimazole at a starting dose of 30 mg daily, whereas ophthalmopathy patients were given high-dose intravenous methylprednisolone. TCR Vbeta CDR3 sequencing of 120 to 150 peripheral blood samples (roughly 41 ophthalmopathy, some 75 hyperthyroidism and around 17 progressor patients) is reported in the paper. Results the study describes overall, beyond this receptor: During validation, the model predicted progression to ophthalmopathy a median of approximately 6.5 months ahead of onset, with roughly 65% sensitivity and under 85% specificity. Most expanded thyroid clonotypes (frequency above 0.001) were also detected in blood, a finding suggesting that blood repertoires may reflect thyroid immune responses. Ophthalmopathy was separated from stable hyperthyroidism by a 13 V-J signature model, with about 88% sensitivity and approximately 84% specificity obtained in cross-validation and 80%/75% obtained in testing. Sample size was not statistically predetermined, and blinding of investigators to group allocation was not performed.

In the ophthalmopathy patients, disease was moderately to severely active, with a Clinical Activity Score of 3 or more, a NOSPECS grade of 4 or more, and a duration of less than 3 months. Exclusion was applied to patients with uncontrolled infections, other autoimmune diseases, pregnancy or lactation. Clinical symptoms, serum thyroxine and TRAb, thyroid ultrasound, and orbital computed tomography formed the basis for the diagnoses. Ficoll-Paque density gradient centrifugation was used to isolate PBMCs from about 10 ml of fresh peripheral blood. Total RNA was extracted using Trizol reagent, and RNA quality was assessed on an Agilent 2100 Bioanalyzer. Clipping removes 4 bases from V and 9 bases from J, with 11 as the unmatched junction base count. Via the germline V gene, CDR1 is SQVTM and CDR2 ANQGSEA. Inclusive of the bounding cysteine and phenylalanine, the CDR3 is 14 residues long. Only the CDR3 DNA stays, 42 bases, in frame from base 1.

TCR beta CDR3 regions were amplified from RNA transcripts. For the first round of RT-PCR on the TCR CDR3, the HTBI primer set was used together with the Qiagen OneStep RT-PCR kit. Libraries were constructed in a second round of multiplex PCR, after which size selection and purification were performed. Sequencing of the libraries was done on an Illumina HiSeq2000 using paired-end 100 bp reads. Concerning the study's data processing: SOAPnuke was used to process the raw data, removing reads that contained adapters or uncalled bases, had a mean Phred below 15, or lacked an exact match to the constant primer or identifier. High-quality paired reads were merged using COPE v1.2.5, and each unique nucleotide sequence was defined as a clonotype. MiTCR v1.1 was used to align the clonotypes against IMGT TRBV, TRBD and TRBJ reference segments. Only V-J combinations with frequency above 0.0001, covering about 99% of repertoires, were analysed. The TCS score was defined as F50 (clonal expansion) divided by E x V (chaos), with BLOSUM62-based TCRdist calculated between CDR3 peptides within each V-J. Welch's t-statistics and random forest reduced just over 500 V-J features to around 14, which were used in a naive Bayes classifier (R e1071). TCRdb itself trimmed the public reads at Q25 with fastp, ran MiXCR and retained productive beta chains. Rows merge per CDR3 protein into single entries with the most common DNA and genes. These V and J calls derive from TCRdb rather than the authors' analysis. The sample records approximately 530,000 distinct CDR3 sequences, 15% to 20% of which are singletons. The top ten constitute 45% to 50% of the sample.

Remarks on this clonotype: It has no known antigen specificity. No base-level quality is on record; no much larger clone is a single base apart.

The sample consisted of blood. The clonotype was recovered from a man aged 40-55 years with Graves' ophthalmopathy. Here the chain combines TRBV29-1 and TRBJ2-1, with 8 bases in between that match TRBD2. The CDR3 reads CSVGTSQFGGEQFF. The nucleotide sequence is TGCAGCGTTGGGACTAGCCAATTCGGTGGTGAGCAGTTCTTC.